This TCR beta chain was obtained from a study of blood T cell repertoires in COVID-19. Study overall: COVID-19 samples, acute and convalescent, were from the United States, Italy and Spain. Sources were T cells, B-cell-depleted T cells, or PBMCs; the material itself was cDNA or gDNA.

The authors' processing: Estimation of nucleated cell counts relied on the amplification of reference gene primers. Assay: immunoSEQ multiplex PCR; the TCRdb copy retains only in-frame clones and omits some. That table supplies the V and J calls and clone size; D and trimming were determined from the DNA. The top ten clones hold about 8.6% of a sample with roughly 270,000 clones, approximately 91% of them seen once. The CDR3 is 14 residues long. V lost 0 bases to trimming and J lost 1 base, with 7 bases between them. Germline V gene lookup returns CDR1 SGHRS and CDR2 YFSETQ. This TCR derives from a man younger than 35 with active or convalescent COVID-19. Sample: peripheral blood. This chain connects TRBV5-1 to TRBJ2-5; no clear D gene. CDR3 region: CASSLGSLQETQYF. CDR3 DNA: TGCGCCAGCAGCTTGGGAAGCCTCCAAGAGACCCAGTACTTC.